What follows are 27 T cell receptor beta chains derived from one specimen sequenced in a study of T cell responses to AZD1222 COVID-19 vaccine. Assay: immunoSEQ multiplex PCR; the TCRdb copy retains only in-frame clones and omits some. The sample yields more than 70,000 clones, 85% to 90% seen once. Specimen: peripheral blood, collected 28 days after the second AZD1222 dose. The receptors were gathered from an adult who received the AZD1222 COVID-19 vaccine.

V gene TRBV18 combines with J gene TRBJ2-1; no firm D call. The CDR3 is 16 residues long. V gave up 3 bases and J gave up 0 bases, with 12 bases separating them. Looked up from germline, CDR1 is KGHSH and CDR2 is LQKENI. The CDR3 DNA is TGTGCCAGCTCACCGCAAAACAAGGGCTCCTACAATGAGCAGTTCTTC. Its protein is CASSPQNKGSYNEQFF.

The chain combines TRBV7-2 with TRBJ2-6; D unresolved. V lost 2 bases, J lost 3 bases, and 2 bases lay in between. Germline V gene lookup returns CDR1 SGHTA and CDR2 FQGNSA. CDR3 length equals 13 residues. CDR3 region: CASSLFGANVLTF. The CDR3 DNA follows: TGTGCCAGCAGCTTATTTGGGGCCAACGTCCTGACTTTC.

The rearrangement uses TRBV30 and TRBJ1-2; the match to TRBD1 covers 9 bases. Germline CDR1 GTSNPN, CDR2 SVGIG (reference sequence). This CDR3 has 13 residues. J was trimmed by 7 bases and V by 5 bases; bases with no gene match: 8. CDR3 DNA: TGTGCCTGGGGATTAACAGGGGGCTCTGGCTACACCTTC. Amino acid sequence: CAWGLTGGSGYTF.

The genes are TRBV3-1 (or the pseudogene TRBV3-2) and TRBJ2-3; 8 positions match TRBD2. Germline loops: CDR1 LGHDT, CDR2 YNNKEL (reference sequence). V was pared by 3 bases and J by 8 bases, with 10 bases of the junction left unmatched. The CDR3 runs to 15 residues. CDR3 in amino acids: CASSQSLAGPRTQYF. The DNA of the CDR3 is TGTGCCAGCAGCCAGTCCCTAGCGGGCCCCCGTACGCAGTATTTT.

This clone appeared a single time. V and J are TRBV5-1 and TRBJ2-1; 11 nucleotides agree with TRBD2. CDR3 size: 15 residues. V was pared by 3 bases and J by 7 bases, with 6 bases of the junction left unmatched. CDR1 is SGHRS, CDR2 YFSETQ, per germline. The CDR3 DNA sequence: TGCGCCAGCAGCTCAGCTAGCGGGGGGTTAAATGAGCAGTTCTTC. Encoded protein: CASSSASGGLNEQFF.

This clone was seen only once. Written as DNA, the CDR3 is TGTGCCAGCAGTGAGACACAGGGGAATTCACCCCTCCACTTT. Its translation is CASSETQGNSPLHF. This chain uses TRBV2 with TRBJ1-6; TRBD1 matches at 7 bases. Germline CDR1 SNHLY, CDR2 FYNNEI. The CDR3 runs 14 residues. V was clipped by 3 bases and J by 7 bases; unmatched bases: 3.

The chain couples TRBV3-1 (or the pseudogene TRBV3-2) to TRBJ2-1; D gene unclear. V was shortened by 1 base and J by 6 bases, with 7 bases between the two germline ends. The CDR3 spans 13 residues. CDR1 is LGHDT, CDR2 YNNKEL, per germline (reference sequence). The chain's CDR3 is CASSQGLPNEQFF. The CDR3 DNA follows: TGTGCCAGCAGCCAAGGGTTACCCAATGAGCAGTTCTTC.

In this sample, this clone turned up once. The chain uses TRBV18 and TRBJ1-5; D gene ambiguous. This CDR3 region has 15 residues. V was trimmed by 3 bases and J by 0 bases, leaving 9 bases between them. Germline CDR1 KGHSH, CDR2 LQKENI. In nucleotides, the CDR3 is TGTGCCAGCTCACCGGGCCGGGTTAGCAATCAGCCCCAGCATTTT. Translated, it gives CASSPGRVSNQPQHF.

This chain connects TRBV6-5 to TRBJ1-3; 9 positions match TRBD1. Germline CDR1 and CDR2: MNHEY and SVGAGI. V lost 0 bases, J lost 6 bases, and 6 bases stayed unmatched. The CDR3 is 16 amino acids. CDR3 sequence reads: CASSYSGTGPENTIYF. DNA for the CDR3: TGTGCCAGCAGTTACTCCGGGACAGGGCCCGAAAACACCATATATTTT.

This chain uses TRBV9 with TRBJ2-1; maybe TRBD2 (5 bases). There are 15 residues in the CDR3. The V gene lost 4 bases and the J gene lost 11 bases, with 22 bases spanning the gap. The germline gives CDR1 SGDLS, CDR2 YYNGEE. The CDR3 bases are TGTGCCAGCAGCAAGGAGACGGGAATTGGCGGACAGCAGTTCTTC. Translating gives CASSKETGIGGQQFF.

The V gene is TRBV7-2, the J gene TRBJ1-3; no definite D call. Trimming shortened V by 3 bases and J by 0 bases, and 9 bases separated the two germline ends. Germline values: CDR1 SGHTA, CDR2 FQGNSA. The CDR3 is 15 amino acids. CDR3 in DNA: TGTGCCAGCAGCTTTAGCACCGCCTCTGGAAACACCATATATTTT. Translating gives CASSFSTASGNTIYF.

The genes are TRBV19 and TRBJ2-2; unclear D gene. CDR3 length: 10 residues. Germline V gene data show CDR1 as LNHDA and CDR2 as SQIVND (reference sequence). CDR3 loop: CWSGTGELFF. The CDR3 DNA reads as TGTTGGAGTGGCACCGGGGAGCTGTTTTTT. Based on the CDR3 plus reference TRBV19 and TRBJ2-2, the full variable domain is DGGITQSPKYLFRKEGQNVTLSCEQNLNHDAMYWYRQDPGQGLRLIYYSQIVNDFQKGDIAEGYSVSREKKESFPLTVTSAQKNPTAFYLCWSGTGELFFGEGSRLTVL.

This clone was seen a handful of times. CDR3 nucleotide sequence: TGTGCCAGTAGCTACGAAACAGAGCAGTACTTC. Its protein product is CASSYETEQYF. The chain joins TRBV19 to TRBJ2-7; D uncertain. CDR1 is LNHDA and CDR2 is SQIVND in the germline V gene (reference sequence). V was trimmed by 6 bases and J by 7 bases, leaving 10 bases between them. The CDR3 is made up of 11 amino acids.

V usage is TRBV19 and J usage is TRBJ1-4; TRBD1 aligns across 10 bases. This CDR3 is built from 17 residues. Trimming took 4 bases from V and 0 from J; bases not matched to a gene: 5. Germline CDR1 is LNHDA and CDR2 is SQIVND (reference sequence). CDR3: CASSTPGQGPTNEKLFF. CDR3 coding DNA: TGTGCCAGTAGTACTCCGGGACAGGGGCCAACTAATGAAAAACTGTTTTTT.

This clone has only one observation. The genes are TRBV19 and TRBJ1-2, with TRBD1 matching 7 bases. From germline, CDR1 is LNHDA and CDR2 SQIVND (reference sequence). V gave up 9 bases and J gave up 4 bases; unmatched junction bases: 8. This CDR3 spans 13 amino acids. CDR3 nucleotides: TGTGCCAGCAAACAGGGGCCTCCCTATGGCTACACCTTC. Its translation: CASKQGPPYGYTF.

This clone was detected only once. CDR3 region: CASSEGNQPQHF. In DNA form, the CDR3 reads TGTGCCAGCAGTGAGGGAAATCAGCCCCAGCATTTT. The V and J genes are TRBV12-3 or TRBV12-4 and TRBJ1-5; D gene ambiguous. Trimming cost V 5 bases and J 4 bases, with 6 bases left between them. This CDR3 spans 12 amino acids.

The table lists this clone with a few counts. The V gene is TRBV3-1 (or the pseudogene TRBV3-2), the J gene TRBJ2-5, with D perhaps given as TRBD1 or TRBD2 (5 bases each). The CDR3 covers 14 residues. Trimming stripped 4 bases from V and 7 bases from J, with 16 bases between. Germline V gene data show CDR1 as LGHDT and CDR2 as YNNKEL (reference sequence). The chain's CDR3 is CASSLGTGGGTQYF. Here the CDR3 DNA reads TGTGCCAGCAGCCTCGGGACCGGCGGTGGGACCCAGTACTTC.

V usage is TRBV2 and J usage is TRBJ2-3, with 10 bases lining up with TRBD2. After removal of 4 bases from V and 6 bases from J, the junction contained 7 bases not matched to a gene. CDR1 and CDR2 from the germline V gene are SNHLY and FYNNEI. The CDR3 spans 15 residues. The CDR3 nucleotides read TGTGCCAGCAGTGTTCCTAGCGGGGGCGTGGATACGCAGTATTTT. It translates to CASSVPSGGVDTQYF.

The chain couples TRBV12-3 or TRBV12-4 to TRBJ2-7, with D perhaps TRBD1 (6 bases). The CDR3 totals 13 residues. V was trimmed by 6 bases and J by 3 bases, leaving 12 bases between them. CDR3 nucleotides: TGTGCCAGCAGCCCCCAAGGGGGCTACGAGCAGTACTTC. This gives the protein CASSPQGGYEQYF.

V gene TRBV7-9 combines with J gene TRBJ2-5, with TRBD1 matching 7 bases. Trimming cost V 6 bases and J 2 bases; bases outside gene matches: 9. CDR1 and CDR2 from the germline V gene are SEHNR and FQNEAQ (reference sequence). This CDR3 spans 15 amino acids. CDR3 in DNA: TGTGCCAGCAGTTTTGGGCAGGGGGTACAAGAGACCCAGTACTTC. Translating gives CASSFGQGVQETQYF. Complete variable domain (other parts from reference TRBV7-9 and TRBJ2-5): DTGVSQNPRHKITKRGQNVTFRCDPISEHNRLYWYRQTLGQGPEFLTYFQNEAQLEKSRLLSDRFSAERPKGSFSTLEIQRTEQGDSAMYLCASSFGQGVQETQYFGPGTRLLVL.

The chain couples TRBV9 to TRBJ2-5; 14 bases map to TRBD2. CDR1 SGDLS and CDR2 YYNGEE come from the germline V gene. This CDR3 spans 17 amino acids. V lost 3 bases to trimming and J lost 5 bases; unmatched junction nucleotides: 9. The CDR3 coding sequence is TGTGCCAGCAGCGAAGGACTAGCGGGGGGTACTGGGGAGACCCAGTACTTC. Protein product: CASSEGLAGGTGETQYF.

V gene TRBV19 combines with J gene TRBJ1-2; no definite D call. The CDR3 has 12 amino acids. Trimming removed 1 base at V and 8 bases at J, with 8 bases between. The V gene's germline CDR1 is LNHDA and CDR2 SQIVND (reference sequence). The CDR3 is CASSIGSGGYTF. The CDR3 DNA reads as TGTGCCAGTAGTATAGGTTCGGGAGGCTACACCTTC.

The chain employs TRBV6-5 and TRBJ1-5, with no clear D. Germline lookup yields CDR1 MNHEY and CDR2 SVGAGI. Trimming shortened V by 6 bases and J by 4 bases, and 7 bases separated the two germline ends. The CDR3 spans 12 residues. Here the CDR3 reads CASRTENQPQHF. CDR3 bases: TGTGCCAGCAGAACGGAAAATCAGCCCCAGCATTTT.

V gene TRBV18 combines with J gene TRBJ1-3, with D perhaps matching TRBD1 (6 bases). This CDR3 comprises 15 residues. Germline values: CDR1 KGHSH, CDR2 LQKENI. The V and J ends lost 0 bases and 1 base respectively, with 7 bases between them. As DNA, the CDR3 is TGTGCCAGCTCACCACCGGGACAATCTGGAAACACCATATATTTT. This gives the protein CASSPPGQSGNTIYF.

The chain is built from TRBV7-3 and TRBJ2-1; 9 bases map to TRBD2. V gave up 2 bases and J gave up 0 bases; unmatched junction bases: 5. Germline CDR1 reads SGHTA; CDR2 reads FQGTGA. This CDR3 spans 17 amino acids. Here the CDR3 DNA reads TGTGCCAGCAGCTTAGCGGGGGGGCCCAGCTCCTACAATGAGCAGTTCTTC. Translated, it gives CASSLAGGPSSYNEQFF.

The genes are TRBV5-1 and TRBJ2-7, with TRBD2 as a possible D gene (7 bases). From germline, CDR1 is SGHRS and CDR2 YFSETQ. Trimming took off 6 bases at V and 6 bases at J, with 16 bases between the two ends. The CDR3 has 13 residues. The CDR3 reads CASTGRLGGEQYF. DNA for the CDR3: TGCGCCAGCACCGGGAGGTTAGGGGGCGAGCAGTACTTC.

This clone was seen only once. This rearrangement joins TRBV3-1 (or the pseudogene TRBV3-2) to TRBJ1-2; 9 bases are a match to TRBD1. V shed 1 base and J 8 bases; nucleotides not matched to a gene: 5. The CDR3 has 14 residues. Germline V gene sequence: CDR1 LGHDT, CDR2 YNNKEL (reference sequence). The CDR3 region is CASSQGNRGLGYTF. CDR3 DNA: TGTGCCAGCAGCCAAGGAAACAGGGGGCTCGGCTACACCTTC.